Listed below are T cell receptor beta chains from one sample, sequenced in a study of blood T cell repertoires in COVID-19. Clones were read by immunoSEQ multiplex PCR, and TCRdb kept only the in-frame ones, dropping some. The table shows a few hundred thousand clones, with about four fifths occurring only once. The sample was peripheral blood. These receptors all come from a young man who had recovered from COVID-19. The CDR3 runs from the conserved cysteine through the conserved F or W. The D gene is left open where the match is weak. Size is stated for part of the rows, as once, few or many counts, or as a class when the clone is expanded.

size	V	J	D	CDR3	DNA
-	TRBV9	TRBJ2-5	TRBD2	CASSPHSGGAGETQYF	TGTGCCAGCAGCCCCCACAGCGGGGGGGCGGGGGAGACCCAGTACTTC
-	TRBV19	TRBJ1-2	TRBD1	CASSMGQGDGYTF	TGTGCCAGTAGTATGGGACAGGGGGATGGCTACACCTTC
-	TRBV5-1	TRBJ2-3	-	CASSLTGGITDTQYF	TGCGCCAGCAGCTTGACGGGGGGCATCACAGATACGCAGTATTTT
few	TRBV28	TRBJ2-2	-	CASRGAGDTGELFF	TGTGCCAGCAGGGGGGCAGGGGACACCGGGGAGCTGTTTTTT
-	TRBV5-4	TRBJ1-1	TRBD1	CASNLRGTANTEAFF	TGTGCCAGCAACCTTCGAGGGACAGCGAACACTGAAGCTTTCTTT
-	TRBV4-1	TRBJ2-1	TRBD2	CASSQELAEFYNEQFF	TGCGCCAGCAGCCAAGAACTAGCGGAGTTCTACAATGAGCAGTTCTTC
few	TRBV18	TRBJ1-5	-	CASSLGANQPQHF	TGTGCCAGCTCCCTGGGGGCCAATCAGCCCCAGCATTTT
-	TRBV5-6	TRBJ2-5	TRBD2	CASSLRGVQETQYF	TGTGCCAGCAGTTTACGGGGGGTCCAAGAGACCCAGTACTTC
-	TRBV10-3	TRBJ2-2	-	CAISENGGDNTGELFF	TGTGCCATCAGCGAGAACGGCGGCGACAACACCGGGGAGCTGTTTTTT
-	TRBV27	TRBJ2-2	TRBD2	CARGGTSAGELFF	TGTGCCCGGGGGGGGACTAGCGCCGGGGAGCTGTTTTTT
few	TRBV5-1	TRBJ1-2	-	CASSSRAFYGYTF	TGCGCCAGCAGCTCCAGGGCCTTCTATGGCTACACCTTC
-	TRBV28	TRBJ2-2	TRBD2	CASSETSGNTGELFF	TGTGCCAGCAGTGAAACTAGCGGAAACACCGGGGAGCTGTTTTTT
-	TRBV18	TRBJ1-4	-	CASSHGGGDEKLFF	TGTGCCAGCTCACACGGGGGGGGCGACGAAAAACTGTTTTTT
-	TRBV15	TRBJ2-7	-	CATSREFRDYEQYF	TGTGCCACCAGCAGAGAATTCAGGGACTACGAGCAGTACTTC
-	TRBV27	TRBJ2-1	TRBD2	CASKGLAFNEQFF	TGTGCCAGCAAGGGACTAGCCTTCAATGAGCAGTTCTTC
-	TRBV5-1	TRBJ1-1	-	CASSLQGTENTEAFF	TGCGCCAGCAGCTTGCAGGGGACGGAGAACACTGAAGCTTTCTTT
-	TRBV5-8	TRBJ1-5	-	CASSLQDQPQHF	TGTGCCAGCAGCTTACAAGATCAGCCCCAGCATTTT
-	TRBV10-2	TRBJ1-6	-	CASSESGGVGSPLHF	TGCGCCAGCAGTGAGTCCGGGGGTGTCGGATCACCCCTCCACTTT
-	TRBV19	TRBJ1-5	TRBD1	CASSPTGQLNQPQHF	TGTGCCAGTAGTCCTACGGGACAGCTCAATCAGCCCCAGCATTTT
few	TRBV5-4	TRBJ1-2	-	CASSAGRPSLNYGYTF	TGTGCCAGCAGCGCGGGACGGCCCTCCCTTAACTATGGCTACACCTTC
-	TRBV5-5	TRBJ2-7	-	CASSRSYEQYF	TGTGCCAGCAGCCGGTCGTACGAGCAGTACTTC
-	TRBV28	TRBJ1-5	-	CASRQTANQPQHF	TGTGCCAGCAGACAGACCGCCAATCAGCCCCAGCATTTT